Listed below are T cell receptor beta chains from one sample, sequenced in a study of CD8 T cells in ankylosing spondylitis. TCRdb re-analysed the 5' RACE reads in MiXCR, keeping a single row per CDR3 protein. Of around 180,000 distinct CDR3 sequences in the sample, around a sixth were seen once. Sample: blood, either unsorted or a sorted T cell fraction (not recorded which). These receptors were collected from a male donor between 5 and 35 years old with ankylosing spondylitis or in good health (not recorded which). Each CDR3 is given with its conserved first and last residue. A D gene is named only where the DNA matches it firmly. Size values are once, few and many counts, or a class for expanded clones, and some rows have none.

TRBJ2-2	-	13	TRBV7-2	-	TGTGCCAGCAGCAACTGGGACCCCGGGGAGCTGTTTTTT	CASSNWDPGELFF
TRBJ2-1	many	15	TRBV29-1	-	TGCAGCGCCCCAGGAGGGGGGGCTACTTACAATGAGCAGTTCTTC	CSAPGGGATYNEQFF
TRBJ1-6	many	15	TRBV30	TRBD1	TGTGCCTGGAGGATAGGACAGGTCAATAATTCACCCCTCCACTTT	CAWRIGQVNNSPLHF
TRBJ1-1	many	15	TRBV7-2	-	TGTGCCAGCAGCTTAGCGGCAGGACTGAACACTGAAGCTTTCTTT	CASSLAAGLNTEAFF
TRBJ2-1	-	11	TRBV20-1	-	TGCAGTGCTAGGAGGGGGGATGAGCAGTTCTTC	CSARRGDEQFF
TRBJ2-1	-	17	TRBV28	-	TGTGCCAGCAGTTTAACCGCCACCCTCCTAATCTACAATGAGCAGTTCTTC	CASSLTATLLIYNEQFF
TRBJ1-2	many	14	TRBV12-3/TRBV12-4	-	TGTGCCAGCAGTACGGGACCGGTTAACTATGGCTACACCTTC	CASSTGPVNYGYTF
TRBJ2-7	many	14	TRBV20-1	TRBD1	TGCAGTGCTAGAGCCCGGGACAGGGTCTACGAGCAGTACTTC	CSARARDRVYEQYF
TRBJ2-1	-	17	TRBV20-1	-	TGCAGTGCTAGAGATCTTTATGGCGGAAGCTCCTACAATGAGCAGTTCTTC	CSARDLYGGSSYNEQFF
TRBJ2-6	-	20	TRBV15	-	TGTGCCACCAGCAGAACCACCAGACAGACTGGGGGGACTGGGGCCAACGTCCTGACTTTC	CATSRTTRQTGGTGANVLTF
TRBJ2-3	many	14	TRBV5-4	-	TGTGCCAGCAGCGAAAAGGCCAACACAGATACGCAGTATTTT	CASSEKANTDTQYF
TRBJ2-1	-	14	TRBV20-1	-	TGCAGTGCCCCCGCTAGCCAGTGGTACAATGAGCAGTTCTTC	CSAPASQWYNEQFF
TRBJ2-7	-	13	TRBV20-1	-	TGCAGTGCTACACGGCAGCCAGCCTACGAGCAGTACTTC	CSATRQPAYEQYF
TRBJ2-1	many	15	TRBV5-5	-	TGTGCCAGCAGCTTGGACGGAGCTACTTACAATGAGCAGTTCTTC	CASSLDGATYNEQFF
TRBJ2-1	many	15	TRBV11-3	-	TGTGCCAGCAGCGAGGGTCTGGCCATTTACAATGAGCAGTTCTTC	CASSEGLAIYNEQFF
TRBJ2-5	many	15	TRBV5-1	TRBD2	TGCGCCAGCAGCTTTTCGCGGGAGCGACAAGAGACCCAGTACTTC	CASSFSRERQETQYF
TRBJ2-2	many	16	TRBV9	TRBD2	TGTGCCAGCCCCCGGGAGGGAACAGTCCACACCGGGGAGCTGTTTTTT	CASPREGTVHTGELFF
TRBJ2-1	-	14	TRBV29-1	-	TGCAGCGTTGATCAGGACAGACGAGACAATGAGCAGTTCTTC	CSVDQDRRDNEQFF
TRBJ1-1	many	16	TRBV7-8	TRBD1	TGTGCCAGCAGCTTCATACAGGGGGCGCAGGGAACTGAAGCTTTCTTT	CASSFIQGAQGTEAFF
TRBJ2-7	-	13	TRBV20-1	-	TGCAGTGCTAGGGGGAGGATGGCCTACGAGCAGTACTTC	CSARGRMAYEQYF
TRBJ2-1	-	18	TRBV7-6	-	TGTGCCAGCAGCGCAAGCACACCCAGAGATAACCTGAACAATGAGCAGTTCTTC	CASSASTPRDNLNNEQFF
TRBJ2-5	many	14	TRBV29-1	-	TGCAGCATGGGGGAGAGGGAGGCTTCGGAGACCCAGTACTTC	CSMGEREASETQYF
TRBJ2-1	-	14	TRBV20-1	-	TGCAGTGCCGGAGGCGGGAAGCTTGACAATGAGCAGTTCTTC	CSAGGGKLDNEQFF
TRBJ2-1	many	12	TRBV12-3/TRBV12-4	-	TGTGCCAGCAGTTTAGGGGCGGGGTCGAGATTCTTC	CASSLGAGSRFF
TRBJ2-7	-	14	TRBV9	TRBD1	TGTGCCAGCAGCCCCCGGGACAGCCCATACGAGCAGTACTTC	CASSPRDSPYEQYF
TRBJ2-3	many	14	TRBV3-1	TRBD1	TGTGCCAGCAAACCGGGACAGGGTTCCGATACGCAGTATTTT	CASKPGQGSDTQYF
TRBJ1-1	many	13	TRBV12-3/TRBV12-4	TRBD1	TGTGCCAGCAGTACAGGGGGGGACACTGAAGCTTTCTTT	CASSTGGDTEAFF
TRBJ2-5	many	13	TRBV4-2	-	TGTGCCAGCAGCCAAGGCTATAAAGAGACCCAGTACTTC	CASSQGYKETQYF
TRBJ2-1	many	15	TRBV7-8	-	TGTGCCAGCAGCCCCGGCCGGGGGTCCTACAATGAGCAGTTCTTC	CASSPGRGSYNEQFF
TRBJ1-2	many	15	TRBV27	-	TGTGCCAGCAGTATGGTTGACAGGATAGGCCATGGCTACACCTTC	CASSMVDRIGHGYTF
TRBJ2-1	many	14	TRBV20-1	TRBD2	TGCAGTGCTTTGGACCCAGCGGGAGAGTATGAGCAGTTCTTC	CSALDPAGEYEQFF
TRBJ2-2	-	15	TRBV29-1	TRBD1	TGCAGCGTTGAAGGTTACAGGGGGAACACCGGGGAGCTGTTTTTT	CSVEGYRGNTGELFF
TRBJ2-5	many	16	TRBV27	-	TGTGCCAGCAGTCCGAGGCCTGGGGGATGGGGGGAGACCCAGTACTTC	CASSPRPGGWGETQYF
TRBJ2-3	many	13	TRBV12-3/TRBV12-4	-	TGTGCCAGCCGGACTTTACTCACAGATACGCAGTATTTT	CASRTLLTDTQYF
TRBJ2-5	many	17	TRBV12-3/TRBV12-4	-	TGTGCCAGCAGTCGGCTAGCAATACGGCTGGGTCAAGAGACCCAGTACTTC	CASSRLAIRLGQETQYF
TRBJ2-5	many	13	TRBV5-1	-	TGCGCCAGCAGCGAATTCCCTCAAGAGACCCAGTACTTC	CASSEFPQETQYF
TRBJ2-1	-	12	TRBV7-2	TRBD2	TGTGCCAGCAGCTTAGAACTAGCGCGGCAGTTCTTC	CASSLELARQFF
TRBJ2-4	many	13	TRBV25-1	TRBD1	TGTGCCAGCTCTCCCCCTACAGGGGTCGTTCAGTACTTC	CASSPPTGVVQYF
TRBJ2-3	many	11	TRBV27	-	TGTGCCTGCGCAGGGGTAGATACGCAGTATTTT	CACAGVDTQYF
TRBJ2-1	many	15	TRBV28	-	TGTGCCAGCAGTCCCCCCAGGACAGCTTACAATGAGCAGTTCTTC	CASSPPRTAYNEQFF
TRBJ2-7	many	15	TRBV18	TRBD2	TGTGCCAGCTCACGAGTGACTAGCGGGAGCTACGAGCAGTACTTC	CASSRVTSGSYEQYF
TRBJ2-1	-	14	TRBV5-1	-	TGCGCCAGCAGCATCGGACAGCGGCTGGGTGAGCAGTTCTTC	CASSIGQRLGEQFF
TRBJ1-2	many	13	TRBV27	TRBD1	TGTGCCAGCAGTCTGGACAGGGGGGTTGGCTACACCTTC	CASSLDRGVGYTF
TRBJ2-1	many	17	TRBV4-1	TRBD1	TGCGCCAGCAGCCAAGTTTTTGTAGGGGGCCTAGGGAATGAGCAGTTCTTC	CASSQVFVGGLGNEQFF
TRBJ2-1	many	15	TRBV28	TRBD2	TGTGCCAGCAGTTTTGGAACACTAGCGGGAGGGGGGAAGTTCTTC	CASSFGTLAGGGKFF
TRBJ1-4	few	17	TRBV28	TRBD1	TGTGCCAGCAGTACACCGGGACAGGGAACAACTAATGAAAAACTGTTTTTT	CASSTPGQGTTNEKLFF
TRBJ2-7	many	15	TRBV7-9	TRBD2	TGTGCCAGCAGCGTTAGCGGGAGTCCCTCCTACGAGCAGTACTTC	CASSVSGSPSYEQYF